The next 29 T cell receptor beta chains were all read from a single sample in a study of memory CD4+ T cells and cytomegalovirus serostatus. Single viable CD3+CD4+CD8-CD45RO+ cells were sorted as the memory CD4+ T cells. Libraries were prepared by immunoSEQ multiplex PCR; TCRdb keeps only in-frame clonotypes and omits some of them. Of about 56,000 clones in the sample, 82% were seen once. The sample comprised memory CD4+ T cells from blood. These receptors all come from an adult in good health and CMV-seronegative.

The CDR3 region is CASTLAGVYNEQFF. In DNA, the CDR3 is TGTGCCAGTACGCTAGCGGGGGTCTACAATGAGCAGTTCTTC. The chain joins TRBV2 to TRBJ2-1, with TRBD2 identical over 10 bases. The CDR3 totals 14 residues. Losses at the gene ends were 9 bases for V and 3 bases for J; bases not matched to a gene: 5. Germline V gene data show CDR1 as SNHLY and CDR2 as FYNNEI.

This clone was seen once. The V gene is TRBV25-1, the J gene TRBJ1-2; D is unresolved. Germline CDR1 and CDR2: MGHDK and SYGVNS. The V gene lost 5 bases and the J gene lost 4 bases, with 14 bases spanning the gap. This CDR3 region has 14 residues. The CDR3 DNA reads as TGTGCCAGCAGTCCGTCGTCGCGGGGCTATGGCTACACCTTC. The encoded protein is CASSPSSRGYGYTF.

V is TRBV28 and J is TRBJ2-7, with 10 bases matching TRBD1. Per germline, CDR1 MDHEN and CDR2 SYDVKM. Unmatched junction bases numbered 8, after V lost 8 bases and J lost 1 base. This CDR3 has 15 residues. The CDR3 loop reads CASCRGDRGSYEQYF. The CDR3 nucleotides read TGTGCCAGCTGCCGTGGGGACAGGGGTTCCTACGAGCAGTACTTC.

This clone was seen a handful of times. The rearrangement uses TRBV7-2 and TRBJ2-5; D is unclear. Trimming left V 8 bases short and J 5 bases short, with 9 bases between. Germline V gives CDR1 SGHTA, CDR2 FQGNSA. This CDR3 has 11 amino acids. The CDR3 sequence is CASGVVETQYF. The CDR3 bases are TGTGCCAGCGGGGTGGTGGAGACCCAGTACTTC.

V and J are TRBV30 and TRBJ1-5; D perhaps matches TRBD1 (5 bases). CDR1 is GTSNPN, CDR2 SVGIG, per germline (reference sequence). There are 15 residues in the CDR3. V lost 0 bases and J 2 bases, leaving 11 bases between the germline ends. The CDR3 spells CAWSVRQGGNQPQHF. The DNA for the CDR3 is TGTGCCTGGAGTGTACGGCAGGGTGGCAATCAGCCCCAGCATTTT.

The V gene is TRBV7-2, the J gene TRBJ2-7; TRBD2 matches at 7 bases. Germline lookup yields CDR1 SGHTA and CDR2 FQGNSA. After removal of 1 base from V and 4 bases from J, the junction contained 7 bases not matched to a gene. The CDR3 is 15 residues long. This CDR3 is CASSLGDGGMYEQYF. The CDR3 DNA sequence: TGTGCCAGCAGCTTAGGTGACGGGGGGATGTACGAGCAGTACTTC.

The V gene is TRBV6-5, the J gene TRBJ1-6; 9 bases align to TRBD1. V lost 6 bases and J lost 9; bases outside the gene matches: 9. The CDR3 runs to 15 residues. Per germline, CDR1 MNHEY and CDR2 SVGAGI. The CDR3 here is CASRPLTGGFSPLHF. DNA for the CDR3: TGTGCCAGCAGACCGCTGACAGGGGGGTTTTCACCCCTCCACTTT.

This chain links TRBV4-1 with TRBJ1-3; 9 bases fit TRBD1. In germline, CDR1 is MGHRA, CDR2 YSYEKL. Losses at the gene ends were 4 bases for V and 7 bases for J; bases not matched to a gene: 8. This CDR3 comprises 15 residues. In DNA, the CDR3 is TGCGCCAGCAGCCCAACGACAGGGGGTAGGAACACCATATATTTT. Amino acids: CASSPTTGGRNTIYF.

The rearrangement links TRBV5-5 to TRBJ2-2, with TRBD1 identical over 7 bases. The J segment lost 7 bases and the V segment lost 0 bases, leaving 9 bases of the junction unmatched. Germline-derived CDR1 and CDR2 are SGHKS and YYEKEE (reference sequence). The CDR3 is 16 amino acids. CDR3 in DNA: TGTGCCAGCAGCTTGGTCGGACAGGTTAAAGGCGGGGAGCTGTTTTTT. It codes for CASSLVGQVKGGELFF.

J is TRBJ2-5 and V is TRBV11-2; 11 bases are shared with TRBD2. The germline V gene has CDR1 SGHAT and CDR2 FQNNGV. There are 17 residues in the CDR3. The V segment lost 5 bases and the J segment 1 base; nucleotides outside the gene matches: 9. In DNA form, the CDR3 reads TGTGCCAGCAGCCCCAGAGCTAGCGGGGGGACCCAAGAGACCCAGTACTTC. As protein: CASSPRASGGTQETQYF.

The CDR3 sequence is CASSSLYEQYF. The CDR3 region has the DNA TGTGCCAGCAGTTCTCTCTACGAGCAGTACTTC. This rearrangement joins TRBV27 to TRBJ2-7; no definite D call. The V end lost 4 bases, the J end lost 3 bases, and 4 bases lay between the germline ends. The CDR3 length is 11 residues. Per germline, CDR1 MNHEY and CDR2 SMNVEV (reference sequence).

This clone was seen a few times. The chain employs TRBV15 and TRBJ1-1; D is unclear. Germline CDR1 LNHNV, CDR2 YYDKDF (reference sequence). The V gene lost 0 bases and the J gene lost 1 base, with 9 bases spanning the gap. The CDR3 is 15 amino acids. CDR3 sequence: CATSRDRRENTEAFF. CDR3 coding DNA: TGTGCCACCAGCAGAGATCGAAGGGAGAACACTGAAGCTTTCTTT.

The V gene is TRBV7-6, the J gene TRBJ1-5, with 7 bases lining up with TRBD1. With V trimmed by 5 bases and J by 0 bases, 19 bases remained unmatched. From germline, CDR1 is SGHVS and CDR2 FNYEAQ. There are 20 residues in the CDR3. CDR3 amino acids: CASSALTGSVSGYSNQPQHF. For the CDR3, the DNA is TGTGCCAGCAGCGCCCTGACAGGGTCGGTCTCTGGGTATAGCAATCAGCCCCAGCATTTT.

The chain recombines TRBV10-3 with TRBJ2-2; TRBD1 matches 11 bases. CDR1 ENHRY and CDR2 SYGVKD come from the germline V gene. V was clipped by 7 bases and J by 3 bases; unmatched bases: 10. CDR3 length equals 17 residues. CDR3 protein: CAIKPRDRGKDTGELFF. CDR3 DNA sequence: TGTGCCATCAAGCCCCGGGACAGGGGGAAAGACACCGGGGAGCTGTTTTTT.

The V gene is TRBV7-2, the J gene TRBJ2-7; D gene ambiguous. CDR3 length: 13 residues. V was trimmed by 1 base and J by 4 bases, leaving 8 bases between them. Looked up from germline, CDR1 is SGHTA and CDR2 is FQGNSA. The CDR3 here is CASSLESHYEQYF. The CDR3 DNA follows: TGTGCCAGCAGCTTAGAAAGCCATTACGAGCAGTACTTC.

The chain recombines TRBV25-1 with TRBJ1-2; no reliable D call. Trimming stripped 2 bases from V and 2 bases from J, with 6 bases between. The CDR3 extends over 13 amino acids. From germline, CDR1 is MGHDK and CDR2 SYGVNS. The CDR3 DNA reads TGTGCCAGCAGTGAACGGTACAACTATGGCTACACCTTC. Its protein product is CASSERYNYGYTF.

The table lists this clone with a count of one. The chain uses TRBV5-5 and TRBJ2-7, with D perhaps TRBD1 (6 bases). The germline V and J ends were trimmed by 0 bases and 2 bases, with 12 bases remaining between them. Germline V lookup: CDR1 SGHKS, CDR2 YYEKEE (reference sequence). The CDR3 consists of 15 residues. CDR3 sequence: CASSLGRRGPYEQYF. The CDR3 bases are TGTGCCAGCAGCTTGGGTCGCAGGGGCCCCTACGAGCAGTACTTC. Supplemented by reference TRBV5-5 and TRBJ2-7, the full variable domain reads DAGVTQSPTHLIKTRGQQVTLRCSPISGHKSVSWYQQVLGQGPQFIFQYYEKEERGRGNFPDRFSARQFPNYSSELNVNALLLGDSALYLCASSLGRRGPYEQYFGPGTRLTVT.

This rearrangement joins TRBV7-2 to TRBJ1-2, with a possible D match to TRBD1 (5 bases). Germline lookup yields CDR1 SGHTA and CDR2 FQGNSA. The CDR3 contains 15 residues. V lost 3 bases to trimming and J lost 7 bases, with 18 bases between them. The CDR3 reads CASSLDTGGQGGYTF. CDR3 in DNA: TGTGCCAGCAGCTTGGATACAGGAGGGCAGGGTGGCTACACCTTC.

This sequence joins TRBV27 and TRBJ1-2, with D unclear. The CDR3 length is 11 residues. Germline assignment: CDR1 MNHEY and CDR2 SMNVEV (reference sequence). Between the trimmed V and J ends, which lost 11 bases and 8 bases, there was a span of 15 bases. CDR3 in DNA: TGTGCCTCATCAGACTGGCGGGGCTACACCTTC. Its protein product is CASSDWRGYTF.

This clone came up once. This sequence joins TRBV13 and TRBJ2-2, with a weak D call TRBD1 (5 bases). Trimming removed 5 bases at V and 3 bases at J, with 16 bases between. Germline V gene data show CDR1 as PRHDT and CDR2 as FYEKMQ (reference sequence). CDR3 length equals 16 residues. Here the CDR3 DNA reads TGTGCCAGCAGCCCCGCCGATGGGGCCTACACCGGGGAGCTGTTTTTT. Protein sequence: CASSPADGAYTGELFF.

This clone has only a few counts. This chain uses TRBV10-2 with TRBJ2-1; tentative D call: TRBD2 (5 bases). Trimming removed 6 bases from V and 6 bases from J, with 12 bases in between. The CDR3 runs 13 residues. Germline CDR1 WSHSY, CDR2 SAAADI. The CDR3 protein is CASSKGLFNEQFF. The CDR3 nucleotides are TGCGCCAGCAGCAAAGGACTCTTCAATGAGCAGTTCTTC.

This clone appeared a few times. The J gene is TRBJ1-3, the V gene TRBV4-1; 7 bases map to TRBD1. V lost 2 bases and J lost 1; bases outside the gene matches: 11. From germline, CDR1 is MGHRA and CDR2 YSYEKL. The CDR3 has 18 residues. CDR3 nucleotide sequence: TGCGCCAGCAGCCAAATCGATATGGGACAGATTTCTGGAAACACCATATATTTT. Protein: CASSQIDMGQISGNTIYF.

V is TRBV19 and J is TRBJ1-2; D may be TRBD1 (5 bases). CDR3 length: 14 residues. Trimming left V 5 bases short and J 13 bases short, with 23 bases between. CDR1 and CDR2 (germline): LNHDA, SQIVND (reference sequence). The CDR3 bases are TGTGCCAGTAGTGGAAAGACGGGGCCCATCGGCGGCACCTTC. This gives the protein CASSGKTGPIGGTF.

This clone was counted once. V usage is TRBV5-6 and J usage is TRBJ1-4, with D perhaps TRBD1 (5 bases). The ends were cut back, 4 bases at V and 4 bases at J, with 8 bases in the middle. Germline values: CDR1 SGHDT, CDR2 YYEEEE. The CDR3 runs 13 residues. The CDR3 DNA is TGTGCCAGCAGCCACCAGGGTAATGAAAAACTGTTTTTT. Amino acid sequence: CASSHQGNEKLFF.

The V and J genes are TRBV7-9 and TRBJ2-7, with 10 bases lining up with TRBD2. This CDR3 has 16 amino acids. The junction had 7 bases not matched to a gene; V was cut back by 2 bases and J by 3 bases. Germline CDR1 reads SEHNR; CDR2 reads FQNEAQ (reference sequence). In DNA form, the CDR3 reads TGTGCCAGCAGCTTATTTACGGGACTAGCGTTCTACGAGCAGTACTTC. It is translated as CASSLFTGLAFYEQYF.

V gene TRBV18 combines with J gene TRBJ2-3; TRBD2 matches 7 bases. Trimming cost V 5 bases and J 2 bases; bases outside gene matches: 7. Germline V CDR1 and CDR2: KGHSH, LQKENI. The CDR3 sequence is 15 residues long. CDR3 sequence: CASSILGTNTDTQYF. The CDR3 DNA reads as TGTGCCAGCTCAATTCTCGGGACTAACACAGATACGCAGTATTTT.

The chain employs TRBV13 and TRBJ2-7, with 10 bases that match TRBD2. CDR1 and CDR2 (germline): PRHDT, FYEKMQ (reference sequence). Unmatched junction bases numbered 3, after V lost 1 base and J lost 6 bases. This CDR3 is 14 amino acids long. The CDR3: CASSLDSGGAEQYF. CDR3 nucleotide sequence: TGTGCCAGCAGCTTAGACAGCGGGGGGGCCGAGCAGTACTTC.

In regard to this clone: The germline gene is not matched at one end of the junction; a read error may be the cause. The chain carries TRBV5-1 and TRBJ2-7; a weak D match, TRBD1 (5 bases). Looked up from germline, CDR1 is SGHRS and CDR2 is YFSETQ. This CDR3 is 13 amino acids long. The CDR3 here is CASSLQQAYEQYF. The CDR3 nucleotides read TGTGCCAGCAGCTTGCAACAGGCCTACGAGCAGTACTTC.

The rearrangement uses TRBV28 and TRBJ1-6; D gene unclear. The germline V gene has CDR1 MDHEN and CDR2 SYDVKM. The V gene lost 1 base and the J gene lost 4 bases, with 8 bases spanning the gap. The CDR3 totals 15 residues. CDR3 protein: CASSLLNAYNSPLHF. The CDR3 nucleotides are TGTGCCAGCAGTTTATTGAACGCATATAATTCACCCCTCCACTTT.